The rows below give T cell receptor beta chains drawn from one sample of a study of T cell responses to AZD1222 COVID-19 vaccine. The table came from immunoSEQ multiplex PCR; TCRdb's copy has only in-frame clones and leaves some out. Of some 160,000 clones detected, about nine tenths appear once; the ten largest clones hold more than 1.5%. The source was peripheral blood, collected on day 0 of AZD1222 vaccination. Source of these receptors: an adult in good health. CDR3s include the opening cysteine and the closing phenylalanine or tryptophan.

CDR3: CASSPDRNRAAFF; J: TRBJ1-1; V: TRBV12-3/TRBV12-4
CDR3: CASGSRGGFYGYTF; J: TRBJ1-2; V: TRBV3-1/TRBV3-2
CDR3: CASSSQGMGGYGYTF; J: TRBJ1-2; V: TRBV6-5
CDR3: CASSPQSGGGQPQHF; J: TRBJ1-5; V: TRBV28
CDR3: CASAAGTGGKDTQYF; J: TRBJ2-3; V: TRBV19
CDR3: CASSLQGLNTEAFF; J: TRBJ1-1; V: TRBV11-2
CDR3: CGTGLLQLDEQYF; J: TRBJ2-7; V: TRBV30
CDR3: CSASWGWEEKLFF; J: TRBJ1-4; V: TRBV20-1
CDR3: CAWSVQGLSEKLFF; J: TRBJ1-4; V: TRBV30
CDR3: CASSDGRASYEQYF; J: TRBJ2-7; V: TRBV2